This TCR beta chain was identified during a study of cytomegalovirus exposure and HLA in healthy donors. The CDR3 sequence is 16 residues long. Between the trimmed V and J ends, which lost 8 bases and 4 bases, there was a span of 23 bases. From germline, CDR1 is PRHDT and CDR2 FYEKMQ (reference sequence). Regarding this clone: Its antigen is undetermined.

Points from the study as a whole: The investigators catalogued 150 to 200 TCR beta chains as cytomegalovirus-associated.

The PCR employed 60 Vbeta primers together with 13 Jbeta primers. Profiling relied on immunoSEQ multiplex PCR, and the TCRdb table lists in-frame clones only, not all of them. The sample includes a few hundred thousand clones, approximately 90% of them seen just once. Though probably carrying unrecorded immune exposures, donors were nominally healthy at sampling. Input material: PBMCs. V is TRBV13 and J is TRBJ1-1; TRBD1 is a possible D gene (5 bases). This TCR was sampled from a woman aged 18-29 years in good health and CMV-seronegative. The CDR3 DNA reads TGTGCCAGCTCGAGTGGCCGTCCACGGGGGATCACTGAAGCTTTCTTT. Its translation: CASSSGRPRGITEAFF.